This T cell receptor (beta chain) was found in a study of CXCR3-negative and CXCR3-positive naive CD8 T cells. With respect to this clonotype: Its antigen is unknown.

The authors prepared UMI-labeled TRB cDNA libraries by 5' RACE. TCRdb reanalyzed the 5' RACE reads and collapses them to one entry per CDR3 protein, without DNA. The sample includes fewer than 90,000 distinct CDR3 sequences. Study-wide results and limits: More hydrophobic TRB CDR3s occurred in CXCR3-positive than in CXCR3-negative naive cells.

Germline lookup yields CDR1 SGHDT and CDR2 YYEEEE. This CDR3 is built from 12 residues. This TCR came from a human donor in good health. Some clones in this sample may be carry-over from other donors' samples. Sequencing input: naive CXCR3- CD8+ T cells from blood. Subset reported: CD45RO-CCR7+CD27+CD95- naive CD8+ T cells lacking CXCR3 (TNR3-). The rearrangement joins TRBV5-6 to TRBJ2-2. CDR3 in amino acids: CASSRSAGELFF.